The 21 T cell receptor beta chains reported below all come from one sample, sequenced in a study of technical replicates of blood from a few donors. Method: immunoSEQ multiplex PCR; TCRdb's copy keeps in-frame clones and lacks some. The sample includes about 100,000 clones, 96% of them seen just once. Sequencing was done on a sample of T cells isolated from PBMCs. The receptor source for this set is a human donor in good health.

CDR3: CASSLVPRDSSQPQHF. The DNA for the CDR3 is TGTGCCAGCAGTTTAGTGCCCAGGGATTCCTCTCAGCCCCAGCATTTT. The V gene is TRBV27, the J gene TRBJ1-5, with TRBD1 as a possible D gene (5 bases). This CDR3 is built from 16 residues. Trimming took off 2 bases at V and 6 bases at J, with 17 bases between the two ends. The germline gives CDR1 MNHEY, CDR2 SMNVEV (reference sequence).

The chain employs TRBV18 and TRBJ2-7; D may be TRBD2 (7 bases). Germline CDR1 and CDR2: KGHSH and LQKENI. The CDR3 contains 15 residues. With 3 bases removed from V and 0 bases from J, the gap between germline ends came to 12 bases. The CDR3 DNA reads as TGTGCCAGCTCACCGGGAGGGGGTCCCTCCTACGAGCAGTACTTC. Encoded protein: CASSPGGGPSYEQYF.

The chain carries TRBV9 and TRBJ2-2; TRBD2 aligns across 7 bases. V lost 3 bases and J lost 0; bases outside the gene matches: 5. This CDR3 comprises 16 residues. The V gene's germline CDR1 is SGDLS and CDR2 YYNGEE. CDR3 sequence (DNA): TGTGCCAGCAGCGCACCTAGCGGAACGAACACCGGGGAGCTGTTTTTT. It is translated as CASSAPSGTNTGELFF.

The chain carries TRBV19 and TRBJ1-4, with D maybe TRBD1 (6 bases). Germline V gene lookup returns CDR1 LNHDA and CDR2 SQIVND (reference sequence). CDR3 size: 14 residues. V was pared by 7 bases and J by 6 bases, with 15 bases between. The chain's CDR3 is CASTSSPGDEKLFF. CDR3 sequence (DNA): TGTGCCAGTACCTCATCCCCAGGGGATGAAAAACTGTTTTTT.

This rearrangement joins TRBV27 to TRBJ2-7; 7 bases are shared with TRBD2. V trimming: 4 bases; J trimming: 3 bases; junction bases outside the gene matches: 12. The germline V gene has CDR1 MNHEY and CDR2 SMNVEV (reference sequence). The CDR3 covers 16 residues. The CDR3 spells CASSSSSGKDYYEQYF. The CDR3 bases are TGTGCCAGCAGTTCCTCCAGCGGGAAGGATTACTACGAGCAGTACTTC.

The V and J genes are TRBV5-4 and TRBJ2-7, with 7 bases that match TRBD2. The CDR3 runs 17 residues. Germline V gene lookup returns CDR1 SGHNT and CDR2 YYREEE (reference sequence). Trimming at V came to 4 bases and at J to 0 bases, leaving 13 bases not matched to a gene. The DNA for the CDR3 is TGTGCCAGCAGCCCCGGGTCCGGGGGAGGGCCCTCCTACGAGCAGTACTTC. Encoded protein: CASSPGSGGGPSYEQYF.

This chain joins TRBV2 and TRBJ1-2; maybe TRBD1 (6 bases). The CDR3 spans 16 residues. Trimming shortened V by 4 bases and J by 1 base, and 16 bases separated the two germline ends. Germline V gene data show CDR1 as SNHLY and CDR2 as FYNNEI. In nucleotides, the CDR3 is TGTGCCAGCAGTGTCGGGACAACAAGCCTTAACTATGGCTACACCTTC. Translated, it gives CASSVGTTSLNYGYTF.

The chain couples TRBV6-5 to TRBJ1-1; possibly TRBD1 for D (6 bases). CDR3 length: 14 amino acids. V shed 2 bases and J shed 3 bases, with 10 bases lying between them. Per germline, CDR1 MNHEY and CDR2 SVGAGI. This chain's CDR3 is CASSYTTGYTEAFF. The CDR3 nucleotides read TGTGCCAGCAGTTACACTACAGGGTACACTGAAGCTTTCTTT.

V usage is TRBV7-2 and J usage is TRBJ2-2, with a possible D match to TRBD2 (7 bases). V was cut by 4 bases and J by 6 bases, with 15 bases left in between. The germline gives CDR1 SGHTA, CDR2 FQGNSA. The CDR3 consists of 15 residues. The CDR3 bases are TGTGCCAGCAGCTGGTTAGGGGGGGCGGCCGGGGAGCTGTTTTTT. Its protein is CASSWLGGAAGELFF.

The rearrangement joins TRBV27 to TRBJ1-4; a weak D match, TRBD1 (5 bases). Trimming took 1 base from V and 7 from J, leaving 13 bases between them. The CDR3 covers 15 residues. In germline, CDR1 is MNHEY, CDR2 SMNVEV (reference sequence). CDR3 sequence reads: CASSLFQGSSEKLFF. Here the CDR3 DNA reads TGTGCCAGCAGTTTATTTCAGGGATCATCTGAAAAACTGTTTTTT.

This clone was seen once. The genes are TRBV28 and TRBJ2-1; 14 bases line up with TRBD2. Per germline, CDR1 MDHEN and CDR2 SYDVKM. The junction had 17 bases not matched to a gene; V was cut back by 6 bases and J by 10 bases. This CDR3 comprises 18 residues. The CDR3 nucleotides are TGTGCCAGCAGAGGAAGGACCTCGGGGACTAGCGGGAGAAAGGAGCAGTTCTTC. The encoded protein is CASRGRTSGTSGRKEQFF.

Here the CDR3 DNA reads TGCGCCAGCAGCCAAGCCGCGCGACTAGCGGACCTTTACGAGCAGTACTTC. It specifies CASSQAARLADLYEQYF. The rearrangement links TRBV4-1 to TRBJ2-7; 9 nucleotides line up with TRBD2. Unmatched junction bases numbered 11, after V lost 1 base and J lost 4 bases. CDR1 is MGHRA, CDR2 YSYEKL, per germline. The CDR3 consists of 17 residues.

J is TRBJ2-4 and V is TRBV5-8; 9 bases are a match to TRBD2. The V gene end was trimmed by 1 base and the J gene end by 0 bases; junction bases not matched to a gene: 2. Germline V gene lookup returns CDR1 SGHTS and CDR2 YDEGEE. This CDR3 is built from 16 residues. The CDR3 here is CASSLPREGAKNIQYF. CDR3 DNA: TGTGCCAGCAGCTTGCCGCGGGAGGGAGCCAAAAACATTCAGTACTTC.

This rearrangement joins TRBV7-3 to TRBJ2-1, with TRBD2 matching 10 bases. The CDR3 has 16 amino acids. Germline V lookup: CDR1 SGHTA, CDR2 FQGTGA. The J segment lost 4 bases and the V segment lost 5 bases, leaving 8 bases of the junction unmatched. The CDR3 DNA reads as TGTGCCAGCAGCCCTTTTGCTAGCGGGGGATACAATGAGCAGTTCTTC. Protein: CASSPFASGGYNEQFF.

For the CDR3, the DNA is TGTGCCGGCACATCCGATTGGAGCACTGAAGCTTTCTTT. It encodes CAGTSDWSTEAFF. The genes are TRBV6-1 and TRBJ1-1; D is uncertain. The CDR3 is 13 residues long. V gave up 11 bases and J gave up 4 bases, with 17 bases separating them. Germline loops: CDR1 MNHNS, CDR2 SASEGT.

The chain combines TRBV27 with TRBJ1-5, with 8 bases aligning to TRBD1. Losses at the gene ends were 6 bases for V and 6 bases for J; bases not matched to a gene: 4. The CDR3 has 13 amino acids. Germline assignment: CDR1 MNHEY and CDR2 SMNVEV (reference sequence). CDR3 loop: CASSRQGTQPQHF. The DNA of the CDR3 is TGTGCCAGCAGCCGACAGGGGACTCAGCCCCAGCATTTT.

This chain uses TRBV27 with TRBJ1-3; 7 bases are a match to TRBD1. Germline V gene sequence: CDR1 MNHEY, CDR2 SMNVEV (reference sequence). This CDR3 is 15 amino acids long. Trimming at V came to 5 bases and at J to 0 bases, leaving 4 bases not matched to a gene. The CDR3 here is CASSRTGLSGNTIYF. The DNA of the CDR3 is TGTGCCAGCAGTAGGACAGGCCTCTCTGGAAACACCATATATTTT.

This clone was observed a single time. The chain carries TRBV5-1 and TRBJ2-1, with unresolved D. The CDR3 loop spans 14 amino acids. Germline V CDR1 and CDR2: SGHRS, YFSETQ. V was trimmed by 1 base and J by 0 bases, leaving 5 bases between them. In DNA, the CDR3 is TGCGCCAGCAGCTTGACGAGCTCCTACAATGAGCAGTTCTTC. Encoded protein: CASSLTSSYNEQFF.

A remark on this clone: Sequence at one end of the junction differs from germline and may be a read error. This specimen includes other DNA sequences encoding the same CDR3. The J gene is TRBJ2-7, the V gene TRBV2; the match to TRBD2 covers 10 bases. Germline V CDR1 and CDR2: SNHLY, FYNNEI. This CDR3 comprises 13 residues. DNA for the CDR3: TGCGCCAGCAGGGGACTAGCGATCGGCGAGCAGTACTTC. Its translation: CASRGLAIGEQYF. The entire variable domain, with the rest obtained from reference TRBV2 and TRBJ2-7, is as follows: EPEVTQTPSHQVTQMGQEVILRCVPISNHLYFYWYRQILGQKVEFLVSFYNNEISEKSEIFDDQFSVERPDGSNFTLKIRSTKLEDSAMYFCASRGLAIGEQYFGPGTRLTVT.

This rearrangement joins TRBV13 to TRBJ1-6; D ambiguous. The germline V gene has CDR1 PRHDT and CDR2 FYEKMQ (reference sequence). V lost 5 bases and J 7 bases, leaving 18 bases between the germline ends. This CDR3 comprises 16 residues. The CDR3 reads CASSLRVRGLNSPLHF. DNA for the CDR3: TGTGCCAGCAGCCTGCGCGTCCGGGGTTTGAATTCACCCCTCCACTTT.

DNA for the CDR3: TGCACCAGCAGCGCAAGACCAAGCGGGCCCGAGACCCAGTACTTC. It translates to CTSSARPSGPETQYF. The V gene is TRBV1, the J gene TRBJ2-5; the table's D gene call, TRBD2, was not cross checked with the DNA. TRBV1 is assigned pseudogene status. The CDR3 spans 15 residues.